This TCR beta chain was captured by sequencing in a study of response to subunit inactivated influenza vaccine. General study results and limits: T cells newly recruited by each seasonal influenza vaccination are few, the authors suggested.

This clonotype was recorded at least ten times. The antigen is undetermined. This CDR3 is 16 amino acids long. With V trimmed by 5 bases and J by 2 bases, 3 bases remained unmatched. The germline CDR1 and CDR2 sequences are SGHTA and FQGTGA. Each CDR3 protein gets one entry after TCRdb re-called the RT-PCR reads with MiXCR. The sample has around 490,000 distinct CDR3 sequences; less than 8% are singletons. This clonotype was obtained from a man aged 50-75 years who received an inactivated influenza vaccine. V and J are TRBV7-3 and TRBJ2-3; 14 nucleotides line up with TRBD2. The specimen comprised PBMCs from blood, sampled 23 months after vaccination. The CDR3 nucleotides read TGTGCCAGCAGCCCGGGACTAGCGGGAGTCACAGATACGCAGTATTTT. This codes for CASSPGLAGVTDTQYF.